These 21 T cell receptor beta chains originate from one sample sequenced in a study of blood T cell repertoires in COVID-19. This table comes from immunoSEQ multiplex PCR, and its TCRdb copy is limited to in-frame clones, with some not included. The profile shows approximately 89,000 clones, approximately 80% of them singletons. Sequences were obtained from peripheral blood. Receptors originate from a woman in her 70s with active or convalescent COVID-19.

This clone was found once. The V gene is TRBV7-2, the J gene TRBJ2-7, with D hard to call. The V end lost 1 base, the J end lost 2 bases, and 12 bases lay between the germline ends. The CDR3 extends over 15 amino acids. In germline, CDR1 is SGHTA, CDR2 FQGNSA. This CDR3 is CASSLGAGVAYEQYF. The CDR3 DNA sequence: TGTGCCAGCAGCTTAGGGGCAGGTGTTGCCTACGAGCAGTACTTC.

The genes are TRBV6-5 and TRBJ1-1; tentative D call: TRBD1 (6 bases). V was pared by 0 bases and J by 7 bases, with 18 bases between. Germline V lookup: CDR1 MNHEY, CDR2 SVGAGI. The CDR3 is 16 amino acids. The CDR3 sequence: CASSYSVGGGAYEAFF. The CDR3 DNA follows: TGTGCCAGCAGTTACTCGGTTGGTGGGGGGGCATATGAAGCTTTCTTT.

This clone was detected only a few times. This rearrangement joins TRBV10-1 to TRBJ2-2, with D perhaps matching TRBD2 (6 bases). V lost 0 bases and J lost 1, with 6 bases in between. Per germline, CDR1 WNHNN and CDR2 SYGVQD (reference sequence). This CDR3 is built from 15 residues. CDR3 in DNA: TGCGCCAGCAGTGAGTCAGCGGGGAACACCGGGGAGCTGTTTTTT. Translation gives CASSESAGNTGELFF.

Notes on this clone: The same CDR3 arises from other DNA sequences in this sample as well. The chain carries TRBV11-2 and TRBJ2-3, with D possibly being TRBD1 (6 bases). From germline, CDR1 is SGHAT and CDR2 FQNNGV. This CDR3 region has 14 residues. The V end lost 1 base, the J end lost 2 bases, and 7 bases lay between the germline ends. CDR3 sequence reads: CASSLGGPTDTQYF. The CDR3 DNA reads as TGTGCCAGCAGCTTAGGGGGGCCCACAGATACGCAGTATTTT.

The chain is built from TRBV29-1 and TRBJ2-1; D possibly corresponds to TRBD1 (6 bases). Germline-derived CDR1 and CDR2 are SQVTM and ANQGSEA. V was trimmed by 3 bases and J by 9 bases, leaving 12 bases between them. CDR3 size: 12 residues. The CDR3 protein is CSVERGTTEQFF. CDR3 sequence (DNA): TGCAGCGTTGAGAGGGGGACCACTGAGCAGTTCTTC.

This chain links TRBV7-2 with TRBJ1-5, with D unresolved. There are 16 residues in the CDR3. The germline gives CDR1 SGHTA, CDR2 FQGNSA. The V end was cut by 5 bases, the J end by 0 bases, with 14 bases between. The CDR3 region is CASSPKTAYSNQPQHF. In nucleotides, the CDR3 is TGTGCCAGCAGCCCGAAAACAGCTTATAGCAATCAGCCCCAGCATTTT.

The gene calls are TRBV9 and TRBJ1-2; 12 nucleotides align to TRBD1. Germline assignment: CDR1 SGDLS and CDR2 YYNGEE. CDR3 length: 17 residues. J lost 4 bases, V lost 3 bases, and 10 bases had no gene match. The CDR3 protein is CASSAWGQGARAYGYTF. CDR3 nucleotide sequence: TGTGCCAGCAGCGCGTGGGGACAGGGGGCGCGAGCCTATGGCTACACCTTC.

This rearrangement joins TRBV6-5 to TRBJ1-1; 8 bases agree with TRBD1. CDR1 and CDR2 (germline): MNHEY, SVGAGI. The CDR3 covers 14 residues. J was trimmed by 3 bases and V by 5 bases; bases with no gene match: 5. Written as DNA, the CDR3 is TGTGCCAGCAGTCCAACAGGGGGTTACACTGAAGCTTTCTTT. It encodes CASSPTGGYTEAFF.

V usage is TRBV19 and J usage is TRBJ2-7; TRBD1 aligns across 11 bases. V shed 6 bases and J 3 bases; nucleotides not matched to a gene: 7. Germline V gene sequence: CDR1 LNHDA, CDR2 SQIVND (reference sequence). The CDR3 contains 15 residues. CDR3 protein: CASSRTGTGGYEQYF. The DNA of the CDR3 is TGTGCCAGTAGCCGAACCGGGACAGGGGGCTACGAGCAGTACTTC.

V usage is TRBV13 and J usage is TRBJ2-6; perhaps TRBD2 as D (5 bases). CDR3 length: 19 residues. From germline, CDR1 is PRHDT and CDR2 FYEKMQ (reference sequence). Trimming cost V 2 bases and J 0 bases, with 17 bases left between them. The CDR3 loop is CASSLNSEVLNSGANVLTF. The CDR3 DNA reads TGTGCCAGCAGCTTAAATAGCGAAGTCTTAAACTCTGGGGCCAACGTCCTGACTTTC.

J is TRBJ2-5 and V is TRBV5-6, with D perhaps matching TRBD1 (5 bases). V was pared by 0 bases and J by 4 bases, with 10 bases between. The CDR3 totals 14 residues. Germline loops: CDR1 SGHDT, CDR2 YYEEEE. The CDR3 loop is CASSLDSGAETQYF. In DNA, the CDR3 is TGTGCCAGCAGCTTGGACAGTGGGGCAGAGACCCAGTACTTC.

The chain is built from TRBV7-8 and TRBJ2-1; TRBD1 is a possible D gene (6 bases). Per the germline V gene, CDR1 is SGHVS and CDR2 is FQNEAQ. This CDR3 has 13 amino acids. Trimming pared 4 bases from V and 5 bases from J, leaving 9 bases between. CDR3 coding DNA: TGTGCCAGCAGCTGGAACAGGGACAATGAGCAGTTCTTC. The encoded protein is CASSWNRDNEQFF. The whole variable domain, filled in from reference TRBV7-8 and TRBJ2-1, reads GAGVSQSPRYKVAKRGQDVALRCDPISGHVSLFWYQQALGQGPEFLTYFQNEAQLDKSGLPSDRFFAERPEGSVSTLKIQRTQQEDSAVYLCASSWNRDNEQFFGPGTRLTVL.

The chain recombines TRBV6-4 with TRBJ2-1, with 10 positions matching TRBD2. This CDR3 spans 15 amino acids. V lost 5 bases, J lost 9 bases, and 10 bases stayed unmatched. Germline CDR1 MRHNA, CDR2 SNTAGT. The CDR3 sequence is CASSPGTSVYGEQFF. DNA for the CDR3: TGTGCCAGCAGTCCCGGGACTAGCGTCTACGGTGAGCAGTTCTTC.

This chain joins TRBV2 and TRBJ2-3; TRBD2 might be the D (5 bases). Germline V gene lookup returns CDR1 SNHLY and CDR2 FYNNEI. The V and J ends lost 3 bases and 4 bases respectively, with 11 bases between them. The CDR3 is 14 amino acids. This CDR3 reads CASSDEGLSDTQYF. CDR3 bases: TGTGCCAGCAGTGATGAGGGTTTGTCAGATACGCAGTATTTT.

The rearrangement uses TRBV6-6 and TRBJ2-7; D unresolved. Germline V CDR1 and CDR2: MNHNY, SVGAGI (reference sequence). This CDR3 has 11 residues. V lost 5 bases and J lost 6, with 8 bases in between. CDR3 DNA sequence: TGTGCCAGCAGTCGGGCCCCCGAGCAGTACTTC. Its protein product is CASSRAPEQYF.

The chain employs TRBV28 and TRBJ1-5; D not certain. Trimming took off 7 bases at V and 5 bases at J, with 15 bases between the two ends. CDR1 and CDR2 from the germline V gene are MDHEN and SYDVKM. This CDR3 comprises 14 residues. The CDR3 bases are TGTGCCAGCACCGACGACAACCAATATCAGCCCCAGCATTTT. Translation: CASTDDNQYQPQHF.

This clone was observed a handful of times. V usage is TRBV10-3 and J usage is TRBJ2-2; D perhaps matches TRBD2 (5 bases). V lost 6 bases and J 8 bases, leaving 7 bases between the germline ends. Germline CDR1 and CDR2: ENHRY and SYGVKD. The CDR3 contains 11 residues. CDR3 coding DNA: TGTGCCATCAGCGGAGGAGGGGAGCTGTTTTTT. It specifies CAISGGGELFF.

This chain connects TRBV3-1 (or the pseudogene TRBV3-2) to TRBJ2-5, with D possibly matching TRBD2 (6 bases). CDR3 length: 13 amino acids. In germline, CDR1 is LGHDT, CDR2 YNNKEL (reference sequence). Trimming removed 7 bases from V and 4 bases from J, with 13 bases in between. In nucleotides, the CDR3 is TGTGCCAGCACCTCTGGGGGGACAGAGACCCAGTACTTC. This sequence encodes CASTSGGTETQYF.

In this sample, this clone turned up a few times. The CDR3 region is CASSVPTSGGRNTGELFF. CDR3 coding DNA: TGTGCCAGCAGTGTCCCAACTAGCGGGGGGAGGAACACCGGGGAGCTGTTTTTT. The V call is TRBV6-2 or TRBV6-3, the J call TRBJ2-2, with TRBD2 matching over 12 bases. The CDR3 loop spans 18 amino acids. Germline assignment: CDR1 MNHEY and CDR2 SVGEGT. Trimming at V came to 5 bases and at J to 1 base, leaving 8 bases not matched to a gene.

V is TRBV3-1 (or the pseudogene TRBV3-2) and J is TRBJ1-1; weak D call: TRBD1 (5 bases). Germline assignment: CDR1 LGHDT and CDR2 YNNKEL (reference sequence). Trimming cost V 2 bases and J 3 bases, with 7 bases left between them. CDR3 length equals 13 residues. CDR3 DNA: TGTGCCAGCAGCCAAAGCAGGGACACTGAAGCTTTCTTT. Protein product: CASSQSRDTEAFF.

The chain employs TRBV6-5 and TRBJ1-2; TRBD1 might be the D (6 bases). V gave up 5 bases and J gave up 8 bases, with 12 bases separating them. Germline lookup yields CDR1 MNHEY and CDR2 SVGAGI. The CDR3 covers 12 residues. The CDR3 DNA reads TGTGCCAGCAGTAGACAGGAGAGCGGCTACACCTTC. This translates into CASSRQESGYTF.